Below are 10 T cell receptor beta chains sequenced from a single sample in a study of cytomegalovirus exposure and HLA in healthy donors. The PCR was carried out with 60 Vbeta primers and 13 Jbeta primers. The data were produced by immunoSEQ multiplex PCR, yet TCRdb's version contains in-frame clones alone and is incomplete. The table records 75,000 to 90,000 clones, just under 75% of them present only once. Material: PBMCs. These receptor sequences come from a man between 60 and 75 years old in good health and CMV-seronegative.

Regarding this clone: Different DNA sequences within this sample yield the same CDR3. The chain couples TRBV6-1 to TRBJ2-3; 11 bases line up with TRBD2. The CDR3 spans 15 residues. J lost 3 bases, V lost 3 bases, and 2 bases had no gene match. Germline loops: CDR1 MNHNS, CDR2 SASEGT. The CDR3 sequence: CASSDSGGATDTQYF. In DNA, the CDR3 is TGTGCCAGCAGTGATAGCGGGGGGGCGACAGATACGCAGTATTTT.

The chain recombines TRBV5-3 with TRBJ1-1; TRBD1 is a possible D gene (5 bases). TRBV5-3 is classed as an ORF, of uncertain function. Trimming shortened V by 1 base and J by 4 bases, and 11 bases separated the two germline ends. The CDR3 loop spans 14 amino acids. The CDR3 coding sequence is TGTGCCAGAAGCTTGTTAGTGGGGCGCACTGAAGCTTTCTTT. Amino acid sequence: CARSLLVGRTEAFF.

V usage is TRBV27 and J usage is TRBJ2-3, with TRBD1 matching 9 bases. Germline values: CDR1 MNHEY, CDR2 SMNVEV (reference sequence). The CDR3 sequence is 15 residues long. V lost 8 bases and J lost 2; bases outside the gene matches: 8. DNA for the CDR3: TGTGCCAGCTTCAGCCACAGGGGGCCCACAGATACGCAGTATTTT. Protein product: CASFSHRGPTDTQYF.

The chain combines TRBV6-1 with TRBJ2-2; TRBD1 matches at 7 bases. The CDR3 is made up of 14 amino acids. The germline V gene encodes CDR1 MNHNS and CDR2 SASEGT. J gave up 5 bases and V 8 bases, and 8 bases lay outside the gene matches. The CDR3 DNA follows: TGTGCCAGCGAAGGGACAGCCCTTACCGGGGAGCTGTTTTTT. Protein: CASEGTALTGELFF.

The rearrangement links TRBV9 to TRBJ2-1; 8 nucleotides agree with TRBD2. V lost 6 bases and J lost 3; bases outside the gene matches: 14. CDR1 and CDR2 (germline): SGDLS, YYNGEE. The CDR3 covers 17 residues. CDR3 bases: TGTGCCAGCACCGCCCGGGCTAGCGGGTCGGACTACAATGAGCAGTTCTTC. Its translation is CASTARASGSDYNEQFF.

This clone was seen only a few times. V gene TRBV7-2 combines with J gene TRBJ2-1, with 9 bases that match TRBD2. Germline V gives CDR1 SGHTA, CDR2 FQGNSA. J was trimmed by 8 bases and V by 4 bases; bases with no gene match: 9. The CDR3 loop spans 15 amino acids. CDR3 sequence (DNA): TGTGCCAGCAGCTGGGGTGCGGGGGGGCGGGATGAGCAGTTCTTC. Amino acid sequence: CASSWGAGGRDEQFF.

The chain combines TRBV4-1 with TRBJ1-2; 10 bases are a match to TRBD1. The CDR3 length is 16 residues. The ends lost 0 bases at V and 4 bases at J; junction bases unmatched: 5. Germline CDR1 reads MGHRA; CDR2 reads YSYEKL. CDR3 loop: CASSQERGQGSYGYTF. CDR3 nucleotides: TGCGCCAGCAGCCAAGAGAGGGGACAGGGGAGCTATGGCTACACCTTC.

The V and J genes are TRBV7-3 and TRBJ2-3, with 8 bases identical to TRBD2. Germline values: CDR1 SGHTA, CDR2 FQGTGA. The CDR3 is 18 amino acids. After removal of 4 bases from V and 0 bases from J, the junction contained 12 bases not matched to a gene. The CDR3 DNA is TGTGCCAGCAGCTCCGTCGGGGGGGGATACTCTAGCACAGATACGCAGTATTTT. This codes for CASSSVGGGYSSTDTQYF.

The rearrangement uses TRBV5-1 and TRBJ1-3, with a weak D call TRBD1 (6 bases). Trimming pared 4 bases from V and 0 bases from J, leaving 17 bases between. Germline assignment: CDR1 SGHRS and CDR2 YFSETQ. The CDR3 runs 17 residues. The CDR3 nucleotides are TGCGCCAGCAGCCCATCGACAGGTTCCTTCTCTGGAAACACCATATATTTT. Translation gives CASSPSTGSFSGNTIYF.

The CDR3: CASGRAGGGNNEQFF. In DNA, the CDR3 is TGTGCCAGCGGACGGGCGGGGGGGGGCAACAATGAGCAGTTCTTC. V is TRBV7-8 and J is TRBJ2-1; TRBD2 agrees at 9 bases. Trimming cost V 8 bases and J 5 bases; bases outside gene matches: 10. This CDR3 spans 15 amino acids. CDR1 SGHVS and CDR2 FQNEAQ come from the germline V gene.